This T cell receptor beta chain stems from a study of T cell changes during pregnancy in multiple sclerosis. Assay: immunoSEQ multiplex PCR; the TCRdb copy retains only in-frame clones and omits some. The table records about 70,000 clones, 94% of them present only once. The V and J ends lost 7 bases and 6 bases, in that order; junction bases with no gene match: 7. CDR1 and CDR2 (germline): SGHNT, YYREEE (reference sequence). This CDR3 contains 14 residues. The chain employs TRBV5-4 and TRBJ2-2; 9 bases fit TRBD2. The source is a female donor with multiple sclerosis, enrolled in a pregnancy study. The sequenced sample was peripheral blood, obtained in the third trimester of pregnancy. For the CDR3, the DNA is TGTGCCAGCTCCTTGGCGGGGGGGCCCGGGGAGCTGTTTTTT. Its protein product is CASSLAGGPGELFF.